A single sample is the source of the 32 T cell receptor beta chains below, sequenced in a study of OX40 agonist ivuxolimab in advanced cancers. The method was immunoSEQ multiplex PCR; TCRdb's version includes in-frame clones alone and lacks a portion of them. The table lists over 70,000 clones, roughly 89% of them singletons. Here the sequenced sample was CD4+ or CD8+ T cells sorted from blood, taken in a trial of the OX40 agonist ivuxolimab. The receptors come from an adult with an advanced solid tumor such as melanoma, head and neck, liver or kidney cancer.

The rearrangement uses TRBV29-1 and TRBJ1-2, with a weak D call TRBD1 (5 bases). Trimming removed 4 bases from V and 4 bases from J, with 19 bases in between. In germline, CDR1 is SQVTM, CDR2 ANQGSEA. This CDR3 region has 15 residues. The DNA for the CDR3 is TGCAGCGTTGTACCGGGGGGGGTGGAGAGCTATGGCTACACCTTC. The encoded protein is CSVVPGGVESYGYTF.

V is TRBV7-2 and J is TRBJ2-5; 9 bases match TRBD1. V was pared by 4 bases and J by 5 bases, with 11 bases of the junction left unmatched. The length of the CDR3 is 16 residues. Germline loops: CDR1 SGHTA, CDR2 FQGNSA. CDR3 amino acids: CASSSRSQGAWETQYF. CDR3 coding DNA: TGTGCCAGCAGCTCCCGGTCACAGGGGGCTTGGGAGACCCAGTACTTC. The full variable domain, completed using reference TRBV7-2 and TRBJ2-5, is GAGVSQSPSNKVTEKGKDVELRCDPISGHTALYWYRQSLGQGLEFLIYFQGNSAPDKSGLPSDRFSAERTGGSVSTLTIQRTQQEDSAVYLCASSSRSQGAWETQYFGPGTRLLVL.

This clone showed up just once. This sequence joins TRBV5-4 and TRBJ2-3; a weak D match, TRBD2 (5 bases). The CDR3 contains 16 residues. With 3 bases removed from V and 4 bases from J, the gap between germline ends came to 18 bases. Germline V gives CDR1 SGHNT, CDR2 YYREEE (reference sequence). The CDR3 loop is CASSSILGVGADTQYF. CDR3 sequence (DNA): TGTGCCAGCAGCTCCATCCTGGGAGTTGGGGCAGATACGCAGTATTTT.

This chain links TRBV18 with TRBJ2-5; maybe TRBD1 (6 bases). This CDR3 is built from 14 residues. V lost 2 bases to trimming and J lost 2 bases, with 9 bases between them. CDR1 is KGHSH, CDR2 LQKENI, per germline. In nucleotides, the CDR3 is TGTGCCAGCTCACCATTTGACAGGCAAGAGACCCAGTACTTC. This gives the protein CASSPFDRQETQYF.

Only a few counts were recorded for this clone. The chain links TRBV19 to TRBJ1-3; D call uncertain. The CDR3 spans 13 residues. CDR1 is LNHDA, CDR2 SQIVND, per germline (reference sequence). Trimming stripped 8 bases from V and 1 base from J, with 9 bases between. The CDR3 here is CASPGESGNTIYF. CDR3 in DNA: TGTGCCAGTCCCGGAGAGTCTGGAAACACCATATATTTT.

The chain employs TRBV14 and TRBJ2-5, with TRBD2 as a possible D gene (6 bases). Germline CDR1 is SGHDN and CDR2 is FVKESK. V lost 4 bases and J lost 5, with 17 bases in between. The CDR3 length is 15 residues. Here the CDR3 DNA reads TGTGCCAGCAGCCGTACGCGTACTAGCAGGGAGACCCAGTACTTC. Encoded protein: CASSRTRTSRETQYF.

The V call is TRBV9, the J call TRBJ2-6; D not certain. Trimming pared 4 bases from V and 1 base from J, leaving 3 bases between. This CDR3 has 13 amino acids. The germline gives CDR1 SGDLS, CDR2 YYNGEE. The CDR3 region has the DNA TGTGCCAGCAGCCAGTCTGGGGCCAACGTCCTGACTTTC. It encodes CASSQSGANVLTF.

The V gene is TRBV6-1, the J gene TRBJ2-1; 9 bases fit TRBD2. V was pared by 11 bases and J by 2 bases, with 10 bases of the junction left unmatched. CDR1 is MNHNS and CDR2 is SASEGT in the germline V gene. The CDR3 has 15 amino acids. The CDR3 loop is CAGSLASGTYNEQFF. DNA for the CDR3: TGTGCCGGCTCCCTGGCTAGCGGGACCTACAATGAGCAGTTCTTC.

The chain links TRBV29-1 to TRBJ1-5; D gene ambiguous. CDR3 length: 14 amino acids. Trimming took off 4 bases at V and 1 base at J, with 11 bases between the two ends. Germline V gives CDR1 SQVTM, CDR2 ANQGSEA. Here the CDR3 reads CSVALDASNQPQHF. Written as DNA, the CDR3 is TGCAGCGTTGCATTGGACGCGAGCAATCAGCCCCAGCATTTT. The complete variable domain, with remaining parts taken from reference TRBV29-1 and TRBJ1-5, reads SAVISQKPSRDICQRGTSLTIQCQVDSQVTMMFWYRQQPGQSLTLIATANQGSEATYESGFVIDKFPISRPNLTFSTLTVSNMSPEDSSIYLCSVALDASNQPQHFGDGTRLSIL.

The rearrangement links TRBV5-1 to TRBJ1-2; 9 positions match TRBD1. Germline CDR1 SGHRS, CDR2 YFSETQ. J gave up 2 bases and V 4 bases, and 9 bases lay outside the gene matches. The CDR3 extends over 16 amino acids. The CDR3 region has the DNA TGCGCCAGCAGCCCCCGGACAGGGGAGTCCAACTATGGCTACACCTTC. It encodes CASSPRTGESNYGYTF. The whole variable domain, remainder taken from reference TRBV5-1 and TRBJ1-2, is KAGVTQTPRYLIKTRGQQVTLSCSPISGHRSVSWYQQTPGQGLQFLFEYFSETQRNKGNFPGRFSGRQFSNSRSEMNVSTLELGDSALYLCASSPRTGESNYGYTFGSGTRLTVV.

This clone is a singleton in its sample. V and J are TRBV6-1 and TRBJ1-2, with D hard to call. Germline lookup yields CDR1 MNHNS and CDR2 SASEGT. Trimming left V 6 bases short and J 2 bases short, with 7 bases between. The CDR3 loop spans 12 amino acids. The CDR3 protein is CASSGQNYGYTF. For the CDR3, the DNA is TGTGCCAGCAGCGGGCAGAACTATGGCTACACCTTC.

This chain links TRBV6-5 with TRBJ2-1; 9 bases line up with TRBD2. The trim removed 0 bases at V and 7 bases at J, leaving 1 base unmatched. This CDR3 spans 14 amino acids. The germline CDR1 and CDR2 sequences are MNHEY and SVGAGI. The CDR3 protein is CASSYSLAGNEQFF. The CDR3 DNA is TGTGCCAGCAGTTACTCACTAGCGGGTAATGAGCAGTTCTTC.

Only a few counts were recorded for this clone. J is TRBJ1-3 and V is TRBV7-3; D gene unclear. Trimming left V 0 bases short and J 0 bases short, with 6 bases between. This CDR3 is 15 amino acids long. The germline gives CDR1 SGHTA, CDR2 FQGTGA. CDR3 coding DNA: TGTGCCAGCAGCTTAACGAGCGGCTCTGGAAACACCATATATTTT. This encodes CASSLTSGSGNTIYF. Filled out from reference TRBV7-3 and TRBJ1-3, the complete variable domain reads GAGVSQTPSNKVTEKGKYVELRCDPISGHTALYWYRQSLGQGPEFLIYFQGTGAADDSGLPNDRFFAVRPEGSVSTLKIQRTERGDSAVYLCASSLTSGSGNTIYFGEGSWLTVV.

The chain has TRBV2 and TRBJ2-5; no definite D call. The CDR3 length is 12 residues. V was clipped by 4 bases and J by 5 bases, with 8 bases between them. CDR1 SNHLY and CDR2 FYNNEI come from the germline V gene. The CDR3 DNA reads TGTGCCAGCAGTGTAGGAACTGAGACCCAGTACTTC. Protein: CASSVGTETQYF.

J is TRBJ2-1 and V is TRBV5-5, with 15 bases fitting TRBD2. This CDR3 has 18 amino acids. Losses at the gene ends were 2 bases for V and 2 bases for J; bases not matched to a gene: 5. Germline values: CDR1 SGHKS, CDR2 YYEKEE (reference sequence). The CDR3 sequence: CASSFRTSGRAAYNEQFF. Written as DNA, the CDR3 is TGTGCCAGCAGCTTCCGGACTAGCGGGAGGGCCGCCTACAATGAGCAGTTCTTC.

The chain couples TRBV7-2 to TRBJ2-1; 12 bases agree with TRBD2. The CDR3 runs to 16 residues. Germline V gene data show CDR1 as SGHTA and CDR2 as FQGNSA. The J segment lost 5 bases and the V segment lost 5 bases, leaving 7 bases of the junction unmatched. CDR3 sequence (DNA): TGTGCCAGCAGCCCAAGACTAGCGGGAGTCAACAATGAGCAGTTCTTC. Translating gives CASSPRLAGVNNEQFF.

The chain employs TRBV6-5 and TRBJ1-1; D gene ambiguous. V was trimmed by 2 bases and J by 11 bases, leaving 15 bases between them. The CDR3 is 13 amino acids. CDR1 and CDR2 from the germline V gene are MNHEY and SVGAGI. CDR3 protein: CASSYNLRSRAFF. Here the CDR3 DNA reads TGTGCCAGCAGTTACAATTTGCGTTCGAGGGCTTTCTTT.

V gene TRBV10-3 combines with J gene TRBJ2-2, with a possible D match to TRBD2 (5 bases). The ends were cut back, 3 bases at V and 7 bases at J, with 12 bases in the middle. This CDR3 is 14 amino acids long. Per the germline V gene, CDR1 is ENHRY and CDR2 is SYGVKD. The CDR3, as DNA: TGTGCCATCAGTGATCCAACCCGGGGCGGGGAGCTGTTTTTT. This sequence encodes CAISDPTRGGELFF.

This sequence joins TRBV4-3 and TRBJ2-3; 10 bases are shared with TRBD1. The V segment lost 4 bases and the J segment 2 bases; nucleotides outside the gene matches: 12. Germline lookup yields CDR1 LGHNA and CDR2 YSLEER. The CDR3 spans 18 residues. This CDR3 reads CASSPFGQGERTTDTQYF. CDR3 coding DNA: TGCGCCAGCAGCCCCTTTGGACAGGGGGAAAGAACCACAGATACGCAGTATTTT.

This chain links TRBV5-5 with TRBJ2-3; no clear D. The CDR3 loop spans 14 amino acids. Germline V gives CDR1 SGHKS, CDR2 YYEKEE (reference sequence). V was pared by 5 bases and J by 0 bases, with 10 bases between. For the CDR3, the DNA is TGTGCCAGCAGTAAAATGGCTAGCACAGATACGCAGTATTTT. This codes for CASSKMASTDTQYF.

The V call is TRBV6-5, the J call TRBJ1-1; 7 nucleotides agree with TRBD1. The germline CDR1 and CDR2 sequences are MNHEY and SVGAGI. CDR3 length equals 15 residues. V lost 6 bases, J lost 4 bases, and 11 bases stayed unmatched. The CDR3, as DNA: TGTGCCAGCAGATTACTACAGGGGAGGGTCACTGAAGCTTTCTTT. Translation: CASRLLQGRVTEAFF.

Points on this clone: Other DNA sequences of this sample code for an identical CDR3. The CDR3 here is CASSLRGDEQYF. The DNA for the CDR3 is TGTGCCAGCAGCTTACGGGGGGACGAGCAGTACTTC. This chain joins TRBV11-3 and TRBJ2-7, with 7 bases lining up with TRBD2. Germline CDR1 and CDR2: SGHNT and YENEEA. With V trimmed by 2 bases and J by 5 bases, 0 bases remained unmatched. This CDR3 is 12 amino acids long.

This rearrangement joins TRBV11-3 to TRBJ2-5, with 11 bases that match TRBD2. Germline lookup yields CDR1 SGHNT and CDR2 YENEEA. The J segment lost 4 bases and the V segment lost 3 bases, leaving 4 bases of the junction unmatched. The CDR3 has 15 residues. CDR3 DNA sequence: TGTGCCAGCAGCTTTAGCGGGGGGGCCGGAGAGACCCAGTACTTC. This gives the protein CASSFSGGAGETQYF.

This rearrangement joins TRBV28 to TRBJ1-5, with D maybe TRBD1 (5 bases). Germline V CDR1 and CDR2: MDHEN, SYDVKM. This CDR3 comprises 14 residues. The V gene lost 8 bases and the J gene lost 1 base, with 12 bases spanning the gap. Here the CDR3 reads CASGQGRSNQPQHF. DNA of the CDR3: TGTGCCAGCGGGCAGGGACGAAGCAATCAGCCCCAGCATTTT.

The chain carries TRBV4-2 and TRBJ2-7; 8 nucleotides line up with TRBD2. The CDR3 length is 18 residues. V was clipped by 0 bases and J by 7 bases; unmatched bases: 17. Per germline, CDR1 LGHNA and CDR2 YNFKEQ. The CDR3 region has the DNA TGTGCCAGCAGCCAAGAACTCTCGGGGGCGGGGGGAACTGATGAGCAGTACTTC. This sequence encodes CASSQELSGAGGTDEQYF.

This clone showed up just a few times. The CDR3 here is CASSIAGFDFGTPLEQFF. In DNA form, the CDR3 reads TGTGCCAGTAGTATTGCGGGGTTCGATTTCGGGACCCCCCTTGAGCAGTTCTTC. V is TRBV19 and J is TRBJ2-1; possible D gene TRBD2, 6 bases. V lost 3 bases, J lost 9 bases, and 27 bases lay in between. Germline values: CDR1 LNHDA, CDR2 SQIVND (reference sequence). The CDR3 has 18 amino acids.

The CDR3 DNA follows: TGTGCCAGCAGCTTAGGGCCATTCGGCATAAATTCACCCCTCCACTTT. This sequence encodes CASSLGPFGINSPLHF. This chain connects TRBV7-2 to TRBJ1-6; D gene uncertain. From germline, CDR1 is SGHTA and CDR2 FQGNSA. With 1 base removed from V and 7 bases from J, the gap between germline ends came to 14 bases. The CDR3 spans 16 residues.

The chain links TRBV19 to TRBJ2-5; 9 bases agree with TRBD2. Per germline, CDR1 LNHDA and CDR2 SQIVND (reference sequence). CDR3 length: 16 residues. Losses at the gene ends were 4 bases for V and 1 base for J; bases not matched to a gene: 7. The CDR3 is CASSTFSGGIQETQYF. The CDR3 bases are TGTGCCAGTAGTACTTTCAGCGGGGGGATCCAAGAGACCCAGTACTTC.

The chain joins TRBV18 to TRBJ2-5; D might be TRBD1 (5 bases). The CDR3 totals 14 residues. Germline loops: CDR1 KGHSH, CDR2 LQKENI. V was clipped by 0 bases and J by 5 bases, with 10 bases between them. CDR3 amino acids: CASSPPVAGETQYF. The CDR3 DNA sequence: TGTGCCAGCTCACCACCGGTTGCAGGGGAGACCCAGTACTTC.

This clone has a single count. The rearrangement joins TRBV18 to TRBJ2-7; D is perhaps TRBD2 (6 bases). CDR3 length: 12 amino acids. Deletions cut 3 bases from V and 6 bases from J, with 9 bases between. Germline assignment: CDR1 KGHSH and CDR2 LQKENI. This chain's CDR3 is CASSPGLSEQYF. The CDR3 DNA sequence: TGTGCCAGCTCACCGGGACTCTCCGAGCAGTACTTC.

The rearrangement uses TRBV6-5 and TRBJ2-7; the match to TRBD1 covers 10 bases. Germline CDR1 reads MNHEY; CDR2 reads SVGAGI. The V gene end was trimmed by 2 bases and the J gene end by 0 bases; junction bases not matched to a gene: 1. The CDR3 is made up of 15 amino acids. The CDR3 region is CASSYGDRGSYEQYF. CDR3 coding DNA: TGTGCCAGCAGTTACGGGGACAGGGGCTCCTACGAGCAGTACTTC.

This clone has only a few counts. The V gene is TRBV5-5, the J gene TRBJ2-7, with a possible D match to TRBD1 (6 bases). V lost 1 base, J lost 2 bases, and 10 bases lay in between. Germline loops: CDR1 SGHKS, CDR2 YYEKEE (reference sequence). The CDR3 is 14 residues long. This chain's CDR3 is CASSLRDIAYEQYF. The CDR3 DNA reads as TGTGCCAGCAGCTTGAGGGACATAGCCTACGAGCAGTACTTC.